A single sample gave rise to the 21 T cell receptor beta chains below, sequenced in a study of blood T cell dynamics during melanoma immunotherapy. This table comes from immunoSEQ multiplex PCR, and its TCRdb copy is limited to in-frame clones, with some not included. Among 8,500 to 13,000 clones listed, around 86% were seen once. As for time point: week 3, after first cycle of checkpoint inhibitor. The sample consisted of blood, taken from a patient treated with checkpoint blockade. Receptors were obtained from a human donor with melanoma.

The chain employs TRBV6-5 and TRBJ1-4; D not resolved. Germline loops: CDR1 MNHEY, CDR2 SVGAGI. V lost 4 bases and J 0 bases, leaving 9 bases between the germline ends. This CDR3 contains 15 residues. The CDR3 DNA follows: TGTGCCAGCAGTTCCGCAGGACCAACTAATGAAAAACTGTTTTTT. It is translated as CASSSAGPTNEKLFF.

J is TRBJ2-7 and V is TRBV6-1; no clear D gene. The CDR3 loop spans 16 amino acids. Germline loops: CDR1 MNHNS, CDR2 SASEGT. Deletions cut 2 bases from V and 1 base from J, with 15 bases between. The CDR3 spells CASSERSSVTSYEQYF. CDR3 in DNA: TGTGCCAGCAGTGAACGATCTTCGGTTACGTCCTACGAGCAGTACTTC.

The rearrangement links TRBV5-1 to TRBJ2-1; possibly TRBD1 for D (6 bases). The V end was cut by 3 bases, the J end by 5 bases, with 12 bases between. CDR1 is SGHRS and CDR2 is YFSETQ in the germline V gene. This CDR3 is built from 14 residues. The CDR3 DNA sequence: TGCGCCAGCAGCTCACAGGGACCCCACAATGAGCAGTTCTTC. Protein: CASSSQGPHNEQFF.

The rearrangement links TRBV7-8 to TRBJ1-1; 7 bases line up with TRBD1. Losses at the gene ends were 6 bases for V and 2 bases for J; bases not matched to a gene: 9. The CDR3 totals 15 residues. CDR1 and CDR2 from the germline V gene are SGHVS and FQNEAQ. The CDR3 reads CASSTLTGLNTEAFF. DNA of the CDR3: TGTGCCAGCAGTACCTTGACAGGGTTAAACACTGAAGCTTTCTTT.

The rearrangement links TRBV7-2 to TRBJ2-2; 10 bases map to TRBD2. The CDR3 is 17 amino acids. Trimming cost V 2 bases and J 1 base; bases outside gene matches: 4. CDR1 and CDR2 (germline): SGHTA, FQGNSA. The CDR3 DNA is TGTGCCAGCAGCTTAATAAGACTAGCGGGGAACACCGGGGAGCTGTTTTTT. As protein: CASSLIRLAGNTGELFF.

The genes are TRBV19 and TRBJ1-4; 7 bases map to TRBD1. The ends lost 3 bases at V and 0 bases at J; junction bases unmatched: 4. Germline CDR1 and CDR2: LNHDA and SQIVND (reference sequence). The length of the CDR3 is 16 residues. CDR3 loop: CASSIRTGSTNEKLFF. For the CDR3, the DNA is TGTGCCAGTAGTATCCGGACAGGCTCAACTAATGAAAAACTGTTTTTT.

The J gene is TRBJ2-3, the V gene TRBV7-6; perhaps TRBD2 as D (5 bases). The ends were cut back, 5 bases at V and 10 bases at J, with 13 bases in the middle. The CDR3 totals 12 residues. CDR1 SGHVS and CDR2 FNYEAQ come from the germline V gene. CDR3 sequence: CASSPQVGAQYF. As DNA, the CDR3 is TGTGCCAGCAGCCCGCAGGTGGGAGCGCAGTATTTT. Filled out from reference TRBV7-6 and TRBJ2-3, the complete variable domain reads GAGVSQSPRYKVTKRGQDVALRCDPISGHVSLYWYRQALGQGPEFLTYFNYEAQQDKSGLPNDRFSAERPEGSISTLTIQRTEQRDSAMYRCASSPQVGAQYFGPGTRLTVL.

This sequence joins TRBV4-1 and TRBJ1-2; D is unresolved. Trimming took off 0 bases at V and 8 bases at J, with 10 bases between the two ends. The CDR3 length is 13 residues. Looked up from germline, CDR1 is MGHRA and CDR2 is YSYEKL. The CDR3 loop reads CASSQEGHLGYTF. DNA of the CDR3: TGCGCCAGCAGCCAAGAAGGTCACTTGGGCTACACCTTC.

The chain combines TRBV2 with TRBJ1-6; possibly TRBD1 for D (6 bases). The CDR3 is made up of 17 amino acids. Trimming cost V 6 bases and J 2 bases, with 17 bases left between them. The germline CDR1 and CDR2 sequences are SNHLY and FYNNEI. CDR3 loop: CASRGTQGFAYNSPLHF. The CDR3 coding sequence is TGTGCCAGCAGGGGGACTCAGGGGTTCGCCTATAATTCACCCCTCCACTTT.

This rearrangement joins TRBV21-1 to TRBJ1-1; no DNA check was done on the table's D call, TRBD1. TRBV21-1 is classified as a pseudogene. The CDR3 has 14 residues. CDR3 sequence (DNA): TGTGCCAGCAGCAAAGACAGGGGGGTATTGAGGGCTTTCTTT. Its translation: CASSKDRGVLRAFF.

The gene calls are TRBV6-5 and TRBJ2-2, with 8 bases fitting TRBD1. V shed 0 bases, J shed 5 bases, and the junction held 2 bases outside the gene matches. The CDR3 covers 15 residues. Germline CDR1 and CDR2: MNHEY and SVGAGI. DNA for the CDR3: TGTGCCAGCAGTTACTCGACAGGGGCGACCGGGGAGCTGTTTTTT. Translated: CASSYSTGATGELFF.

The V call is TRBV2, the J call TRBJ2-1; TRBD2 aligns across 13 bases. J gave up 9 bases and V 2 bases, and 4 bases lay outside the gene matches. Germline CDR1 is SNHLY and CDR2 is FYNNEI. The CDR3 is 15 amino acids. The CDR3 nucleotides read TGTGCCAGCAGTGAAACTAGCGGGGGGGCCCTTGAGCAGTTCTTC. It is translated as CASSETSGGALEQFF.

This clone was recorded once. The gene calls are TRBV7-2 and TRBJ1-1; 7 bases match TRBD1. The CDR3 loop spans 14 amino acids. V shed 1 base and J 4 bases; nucleotides not matched to a gene: 3. Germline CDR1 is SGHTA and CDR2 is FQGNSA. CDR3 in amino acids: CASSLVGQPTEAFF. The CDR3 coding sequence is TGTGCCAGCAGCTTAGTGGGACAGCCCACTGAAGCTTTCTTT.

The chain carries TRBV18 and TRBJ2-2; 10 bases align to TRBD1. This CDR3 is 15 amino acids long. Trimming cost V 10 bases and J 4 bases; bases outside gene matches: 9. CDR1 and CDR2 from the germline V gene are KGHSH and LQKENI. CDR3 loop: CATLRQGAGTGELFF. The CDR3 DNA is TGTGCCACACTCAGACAGGGGGCCGGCACCGGGGAGCTGTTTTTT.

Here the CDR3 DNA reads TGTGCCAGCAGTCCGGGACAGGGGGTAACCGGGGAGCTGTTTTTT. Translating it yields CASSPGQGVTGELFF. The J gene is TRBJ2-2, the V gene TRBV6-5; 11 bases fit TRBD1. This CDR3 is 15 amino acids long. Trimming removed 5 bases from V and 5 bases from J; junction bases left unmatched: 4. Looked up from germline, CDR1 is MNHEY and CDR2 is SVGAGI.

The V gene is TRBV7-2, the J gene TRBJ2-7; 7 bases agree with TRBD2. J gave up 6 bases and V 4 bases, and 12 bases lay outside the gene matches. The germline CDR1 and CDR2 sequences are SGHTA and FQGNSA. This CDR3 is 15 amino acids long. This chain's CDR3 is CASSWGGGESGEQYF. CDR3 nucleotides: TGTGCCAGCAGCTGGGGGGGAGGGGAGAGTGGCGAGCAGTACTTC.

The V call is TRBV6-5, the J call TRBJ2-2; a weak D match, TRBD1 (5 bases). CDR3 length equals 14 residues. Trimming shortened V by 2 bases and J by 7 bases, and 11 bases separated the two germline ends. From germline, CDR1 is MNHEY and CDR2 SVGAGI. CDR3 in amino acids: CASSYLRVGGELFF. The CDR3 region has the DNA TGTGCCAGCAGTTACCTCAGGGTTGGCGGGGAGCTGTTTTTT.

The rearrangement uses TRBV6-5 and TRBJ1-4; 10 nucleotides match TRBD1. This CDR3 is built from 13 residues. The V gene's germline CDR1 is MNHEY and CDR2 SVGAGI. V was clipped by 11 bases and J by 7 bases; unmatched bases: 7. The CDR3 sequence is CAVRQGAGEKLFF. CDR3 DNA: TGTGCCGTTCGACAGGGGGCGGGTGAAAAACTGTTTTTT.

This clone appeared a few times. The chain has TRBV2 and TRBJ1-2, with 9 positions matching TRBD1. V lost 5 bases to trimming and J lost 5 bases; unmatched junction nucleotides: 9. Germline V lookup: CDR1 SNHLY, CDR2 FYNNEI. The CDR3 runs to 15 residues. The chain's CDR3 is CASSHRQGEGYGYTF. The CDR3 nucleotides read TGTGCCAGCAGTCATCGACAGGGGGAGGGGTATGGCTACACCTTC.

The chain uses TRBV15 and TRBJ2-5; 8 nucleotides align to TRBD1. The CDR3 runs 15 residues. Per the germline V gene, CDR1 is LNHNV and CDR2 is YYDKDF (reference sequence). The trim removed 1 base at V and 2 bases at J, leaving 3 bases unmatched. CDR3 residues: CATSRGQGAQETQYF. The CDR3, as DNA: TGTGCCACCAGCAGAGGGCAGGGGGCGCAAGAGACCCAGTACTTC.

The J gene is TRBJ1-3, the V gene TRBV7-2; 7 bases are a match to TRBD1. The ends lost 6 bases at V and 0 bases at J; junction bases unmatched: 5. Germline CDR1 reads SGHTA; CDR2 reads FQGNSA. This CDR3 is built from 15 residues. CDR3 loop: CASSPQGTSGNTIYF. In DNA, the CDR3 is TGTGCCAGCAGTCCACAGGGGACCTCTGGAAACACCATATATTTT.